This T cell receptor (beta chain) was sequenced for a study of blood T cell repertoires in COVID-19. About the research overall: PBMCs, B-cell-depleted T cells, or T cells provided the cDNA or gDNA that made up the material.

V dropped 2 bases and J dropped 7 bases, with 15 bases sitting between them. The CDR3 contains 15 residues. Germline-derived CDR1 and CDR2 are SGHRS and YFSETQ. In the authors' workflow: Reference gene primer amplification in the assay estimated nucleated cell counts. The method was immunoSEQ multiplex PCR; TCRdb's version includes in-frame clones alone and lacks a portion of them. V and J calls and clone size are as listed in that table; D and trimming were resolved from the DNA. Of roughly 300,000 clones in the sample, approximately 81% were seen once. Sequencing used peripheral blood. The sequence came from a woman aged 60 to 75 with active or convalescent COVID-19. The chain carries TRBV5-1 and TRBJ1-4, with no clear D. CDR3: CASSLGPGGGEKLFF. In nucleotides, the CDR3 is TGCGCCAGCAGCTTAGGTCCGGGCGGAGGTGAAAAACTGTTTTTT.